The entry that follows covers one TCR beta chain sequence. Its antigen is unknown. Focal radiation was given together with CTLA-4 blockade (ipilimumab) to patients with chemo-refractory metastatic non-small-cell lung cancer. This sample is part of a study of radiotherapy plus CTLA-4 blockade in lung cancer. Study information: Patients showed objective responses in 18% of cases, and disease control was achieved by approximately 30%.

After removal of 2 bases from V and 5 bases from J, the junction contained 4 bases not matched to a gene. From germline, CDR1 is MGHRA and CDR2 YSYEKL. This CDR3 contains 15 residues. Findings and limits, study-wide: Alongside interferon-beta, early blood T cell clone dynamics were reportedly the best predictor of response. After treatment with radiotherapy plus ipilimumab, TCR clones that came from the tumor expanded in blood.

TCRdb keeps only in-frame clones here, not all; method: immunoSEQ multiplex PCR. This repertoire shows tens of thousands of clones, over 75% found once; its top ten account for 16%. The specimen comprised peripheral blood, sampled from a patient treated with radiotherapy plus ipilimumab. This chain joins TRBV4-1 and TRBJ1-1, with 11 bases matching TRBD1. The TCR comes from a human donor with non-small cell lung cancer who had a complete response to radiotherapy plus ipilimumab. CDR3 coding DNA: TGCGCCAGCAGCCAAACCGGGACAGGGGGGACTGAAGCTTTCTTT. Translated: CASSQTGTGGTEAFF.